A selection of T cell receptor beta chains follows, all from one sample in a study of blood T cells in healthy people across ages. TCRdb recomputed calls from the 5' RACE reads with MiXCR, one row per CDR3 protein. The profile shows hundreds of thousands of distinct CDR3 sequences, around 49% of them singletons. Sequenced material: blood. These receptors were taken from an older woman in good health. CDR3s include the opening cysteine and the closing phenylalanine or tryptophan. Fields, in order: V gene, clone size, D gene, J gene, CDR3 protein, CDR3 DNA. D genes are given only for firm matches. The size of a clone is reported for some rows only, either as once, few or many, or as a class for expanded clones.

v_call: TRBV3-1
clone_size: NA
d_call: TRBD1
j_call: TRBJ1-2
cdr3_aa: CASSHRGLGVGGYTF
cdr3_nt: TGTGCCAGCAGCCACAGGGGGCTGGGGGTTGGTGGCTACACCTTC

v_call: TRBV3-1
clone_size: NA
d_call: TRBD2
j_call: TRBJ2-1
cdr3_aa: CATKSGRSYDEQFF
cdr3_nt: TGTGCCACTAAAAGCGGGAGGTCCTACGATGAGCAGTTCTTC

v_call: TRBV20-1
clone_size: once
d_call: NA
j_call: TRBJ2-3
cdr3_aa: CSATTGQRPTDTQYF
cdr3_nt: TGCAGTGCTACAACGGGCCAGCGACCCACAGATACGCAGTATTTT

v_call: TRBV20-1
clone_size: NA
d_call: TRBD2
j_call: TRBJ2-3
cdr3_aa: CSAMSRSGSHGTQYF
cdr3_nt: TGCAGTGCTATGTCGAGAAGCGGGAGCCATGGTACGCAGTATTTT

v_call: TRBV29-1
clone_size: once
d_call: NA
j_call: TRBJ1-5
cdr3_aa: CSALSGPSNQPQHF
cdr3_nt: TGCAGCGCTTTATCAGGGCCCAGCAATCAGCCCCAGCATTTT

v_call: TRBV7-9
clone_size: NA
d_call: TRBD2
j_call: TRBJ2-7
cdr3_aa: CANSRGVTAEQYF
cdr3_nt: TGTGCCAACAGCCGGGGGGTTACTGCCGAGCAGTACTTC

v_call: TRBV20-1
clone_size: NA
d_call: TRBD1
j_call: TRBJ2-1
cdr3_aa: CSTGQTYNEQFF
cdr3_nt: TGCAGCACGGGACAGACGTACAATGAGCAGTTCTTC

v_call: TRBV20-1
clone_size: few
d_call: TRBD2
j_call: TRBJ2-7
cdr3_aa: CSGGSRRTSGTYEQYF
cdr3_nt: TGTAGTGGTGGGAGTCGCAGGACTAGCGGTACCTACGAGCAGTACTTC

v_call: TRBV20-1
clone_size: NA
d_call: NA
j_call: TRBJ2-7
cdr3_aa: CSARSQGNPYEQYF
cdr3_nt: TGCAGTGCTAGATCACAGGGCAACCCCTACGAGCAGTACTTC

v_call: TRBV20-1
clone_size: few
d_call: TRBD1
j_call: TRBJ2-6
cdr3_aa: CSARSRDREAPGANVLTF
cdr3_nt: TGCAGTGCTAGATCCCGGGACAGGGAGGCTCCTGGGGCCAACGTCCTGACTTTC

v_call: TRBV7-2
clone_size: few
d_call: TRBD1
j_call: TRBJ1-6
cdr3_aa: CASSLGGQGISPLHF
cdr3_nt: TGTGCCAGCAGCTTAGGCGGACAGGGGATTTCACCCCTCCACTTT

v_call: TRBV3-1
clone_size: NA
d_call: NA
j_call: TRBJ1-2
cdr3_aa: CASSQGYDGYTF
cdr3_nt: TGTGCCAGCAGCCAAGGGTATGATGGCTACACCTTC

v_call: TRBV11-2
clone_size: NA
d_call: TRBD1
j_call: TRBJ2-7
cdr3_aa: CASSLYRGSYEQYF
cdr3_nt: TGTGCCAGCAGCTTGTACAGGGGGTCCTACGAGCAGTACTTC

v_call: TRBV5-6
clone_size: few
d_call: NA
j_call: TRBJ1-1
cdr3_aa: CASSPRGGGTEAFF
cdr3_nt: TGTGCCAGCAGCCCACGCGGGGGTGGCACTGAAGCTTTCTTT

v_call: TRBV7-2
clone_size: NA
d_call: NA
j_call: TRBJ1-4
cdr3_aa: CASSPQAGPPEKLFF
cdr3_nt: TGTGCCAGCAGTCCCCAGGCAGGTCCCCCTGAAAAACTGTTTTTT

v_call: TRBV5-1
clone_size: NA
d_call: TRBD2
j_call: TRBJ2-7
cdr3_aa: CASSTGGSGRKYEQYF
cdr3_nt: TGCGCCAGCAGCACCGGGGGTAGCGGGAGAAAGTACGAGCAGTACTTC

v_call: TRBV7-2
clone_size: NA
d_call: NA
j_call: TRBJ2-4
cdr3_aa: CASSQFGGGRDIQYF
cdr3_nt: TGTGCCAGCAGCCAATTCGGGGGAGGAAGGGACATTCAGTACTTC

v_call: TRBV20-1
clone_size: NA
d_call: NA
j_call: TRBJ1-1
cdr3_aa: CRTEGNTEAFF
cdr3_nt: TGCAGGACCGAGGGGAACACTGAAGCTTTCTTT

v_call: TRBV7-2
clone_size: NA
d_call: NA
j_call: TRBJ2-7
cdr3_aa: CASSLARGGNEQYF
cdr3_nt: TGTGCCAGCAGCTTAGCGCGAGGAGGGAACGAGCAGTACTTC

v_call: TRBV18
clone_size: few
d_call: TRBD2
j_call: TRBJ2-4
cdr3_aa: CASTSREGNIQYF
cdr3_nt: TGTGCCAGCACCTCGCGGGAGGGAAACATTCAGTACTTC

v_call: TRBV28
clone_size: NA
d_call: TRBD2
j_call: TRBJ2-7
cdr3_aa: CASWQGTSANEQYF
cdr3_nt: TGTGCCAGCTGGCAGGGGACTAGCGCCAATGAGCAGTACTTC

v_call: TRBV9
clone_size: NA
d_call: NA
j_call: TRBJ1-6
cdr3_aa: CASSVEVRTDYNSPLHF
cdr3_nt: TGTGCCAGCAGCGTGGAGGTTAGAACAGACTATAATTCACCCCTCCACTTT

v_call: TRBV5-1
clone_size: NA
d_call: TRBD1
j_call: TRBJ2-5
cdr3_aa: CASSLQGTGETQYF
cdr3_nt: TGCGCCAGCAGCTTGCAAGGGACAGGGGAGACCCAGTACTTC

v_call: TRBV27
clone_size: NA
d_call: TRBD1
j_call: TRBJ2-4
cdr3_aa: CASSFSGTGHFGKNIQYF
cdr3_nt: TGTGCCAGCAGTTTCTCCGGGACAGGGCATTTCGGGAAAAACATTCAGTACTTC

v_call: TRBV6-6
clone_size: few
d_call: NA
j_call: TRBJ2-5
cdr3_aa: CASLQPDGETQYF
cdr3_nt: TGTGCCAGCCTTCAACCGGATGGGGAGACCCAGTACTTC

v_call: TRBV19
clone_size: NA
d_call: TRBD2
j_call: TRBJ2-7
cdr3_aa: CASSIGLAQSYEQYF
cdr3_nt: TGTGCCAGTAGTATAGGACTAGCGCAGTCCTACGAGCAGTACTTC

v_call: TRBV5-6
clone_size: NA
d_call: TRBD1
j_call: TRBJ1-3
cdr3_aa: CASRNRGSGNTIYF
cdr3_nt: TGTGCCAGCAGAAACAGGGGCTCTGGAAACACCATATATTTT

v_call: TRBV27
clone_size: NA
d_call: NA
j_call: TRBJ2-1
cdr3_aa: CASSLRANNEQFF
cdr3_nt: TGTGCCAGCAGTCTAAGGGCCAACAATGAGCAGTTCTTC

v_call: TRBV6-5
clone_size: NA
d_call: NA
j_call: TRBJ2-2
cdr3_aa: CASSPVVNTGELFF
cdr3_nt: TGTGCCAGCAGTCCCGTGGTGAACACCGGGGAGCTGTTTTTT

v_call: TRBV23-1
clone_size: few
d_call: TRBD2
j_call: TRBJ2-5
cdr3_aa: CASSQAGGGRETQYF
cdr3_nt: TGCGCCAGCAGTCAAGCGGGAGGGGGCAGAGAGACCCAGTACTTC

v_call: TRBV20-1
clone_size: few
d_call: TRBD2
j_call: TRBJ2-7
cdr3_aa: CSASDGTSGGTYEQYF
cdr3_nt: TGCAGTGCTAGCGACGGGACTAGCGGGGGAACCTACGAGCAGTACTTC

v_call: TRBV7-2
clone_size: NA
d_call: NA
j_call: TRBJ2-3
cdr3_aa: CASSLLGHTDTQYF
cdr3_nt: TGTGCCAGCAGCTTACTAGGGCACACAGATACGCAGTATTTT

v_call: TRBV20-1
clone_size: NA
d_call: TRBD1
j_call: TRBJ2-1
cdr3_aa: CSARVGTGGYHEQFF
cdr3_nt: TGCAGTGCTAGGGTCGGGACAGGGGGCTACCATGAGCAGTTCTTC

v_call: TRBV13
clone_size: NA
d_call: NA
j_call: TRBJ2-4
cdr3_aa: CASSPAPGAKNIQYF
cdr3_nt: TGTGCCAGCAGCCCGGCGCCAGGGGCCAAAAACATTCAGTACTTC

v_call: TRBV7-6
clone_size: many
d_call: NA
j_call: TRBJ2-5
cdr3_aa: CASSLAAVQGNGETQYF
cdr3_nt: TGTGCCAGCAGCTTAGCGGCCGTTCAGGGGAATGGAGAGACCCAGTACTTC

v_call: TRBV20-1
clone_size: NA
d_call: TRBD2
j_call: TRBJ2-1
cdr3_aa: CRAIRTSRDEQFF
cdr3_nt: TGCAGAGCAATCCGGACTAGTCGGGATGAGCAGTTCTTC

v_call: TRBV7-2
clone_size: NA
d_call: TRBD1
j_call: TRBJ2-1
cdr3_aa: CASSLDRAREQFF
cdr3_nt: TGTGCCAGCAGCCTTGACAGGGCAAGGGAGCAGTTCTTC

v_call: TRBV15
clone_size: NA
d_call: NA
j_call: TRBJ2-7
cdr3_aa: CATSRVPQGSREQYF
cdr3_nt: TGTGCCACCAGCAGGGTCCCCCAGGGATCAAGAGAGCAGTACTTC

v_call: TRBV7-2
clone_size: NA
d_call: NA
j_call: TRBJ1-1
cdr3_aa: CASSLYRQNTEAFF
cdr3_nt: TGTGCCAGCAGCTTATATCGCCAGAACACTGAAGCTTTCTTT

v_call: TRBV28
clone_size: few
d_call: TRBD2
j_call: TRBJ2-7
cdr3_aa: CASSLSLSISGSSYEQYF
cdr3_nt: TGTGCCAGCAGTTTATCCCTTTCCATTAGCGGGAGTTCCTACGAGCAGTACTTC

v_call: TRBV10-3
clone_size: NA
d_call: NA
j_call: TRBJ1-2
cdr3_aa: CAISAGVEGGYTF
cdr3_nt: TGTGCCATCAGTGCGGGAGTGGAAGGAGGCTACACCTTC

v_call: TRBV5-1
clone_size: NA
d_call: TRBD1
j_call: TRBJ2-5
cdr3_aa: CASSSGTGGLRETQYF
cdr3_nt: TGCGCCAGCAGCTCTGGGACAGGGGGCTTGCGAGAGACCCAGTACTTC

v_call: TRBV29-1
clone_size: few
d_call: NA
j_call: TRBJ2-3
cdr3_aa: CSVLVTSTDTQYF
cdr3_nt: TGCAGCGTTCTAGTTACTAGCACAGATACGCAGTATTTT

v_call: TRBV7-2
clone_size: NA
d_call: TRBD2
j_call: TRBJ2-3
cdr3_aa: CASSLTLAGTDTQYF
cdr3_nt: TGTGCCAGCAGCTTAACCCTAGCGGGCACAGATACGCAGTATTTT